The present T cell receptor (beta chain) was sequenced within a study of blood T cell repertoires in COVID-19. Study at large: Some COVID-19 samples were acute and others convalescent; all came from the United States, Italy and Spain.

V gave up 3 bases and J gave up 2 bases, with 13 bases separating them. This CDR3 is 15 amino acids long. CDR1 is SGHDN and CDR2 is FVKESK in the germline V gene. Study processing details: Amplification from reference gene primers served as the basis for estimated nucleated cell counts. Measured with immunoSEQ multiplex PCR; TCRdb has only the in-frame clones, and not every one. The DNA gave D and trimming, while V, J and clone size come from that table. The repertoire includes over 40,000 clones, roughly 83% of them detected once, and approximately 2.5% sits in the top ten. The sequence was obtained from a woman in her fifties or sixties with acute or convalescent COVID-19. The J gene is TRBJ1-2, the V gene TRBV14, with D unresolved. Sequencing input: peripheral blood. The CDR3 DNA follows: TGTGCCAGCAGCCATGCCTGGGGAGTGAACTATGGCTACACCTTC. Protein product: CASSHAWGVNYGYTF.